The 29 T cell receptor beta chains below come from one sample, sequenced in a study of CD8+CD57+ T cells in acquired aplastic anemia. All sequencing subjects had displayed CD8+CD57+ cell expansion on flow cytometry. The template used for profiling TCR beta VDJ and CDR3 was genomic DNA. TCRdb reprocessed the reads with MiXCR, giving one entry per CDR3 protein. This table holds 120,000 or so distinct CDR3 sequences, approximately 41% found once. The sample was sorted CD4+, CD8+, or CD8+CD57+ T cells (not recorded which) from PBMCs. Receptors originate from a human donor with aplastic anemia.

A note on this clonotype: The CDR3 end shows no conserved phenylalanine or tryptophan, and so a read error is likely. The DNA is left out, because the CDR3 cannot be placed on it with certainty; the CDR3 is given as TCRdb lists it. The CDR3 loop is CASSLSRV. This rearrangement joins TRBV7-3 to TRBJ2-5. CDR1 is SGHTA and CDR2 is FQGTGA in the germline V gene. The CDR3 has 8 residues if both end residues are counted.

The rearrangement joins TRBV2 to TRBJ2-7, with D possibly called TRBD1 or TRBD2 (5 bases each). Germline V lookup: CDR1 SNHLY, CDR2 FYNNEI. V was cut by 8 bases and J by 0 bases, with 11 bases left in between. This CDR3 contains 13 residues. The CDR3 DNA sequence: TGTGCCAGCCGGGACCGGAGCTCCTACGAGCAGTACTTC. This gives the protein CASRDRSSYEQYF.

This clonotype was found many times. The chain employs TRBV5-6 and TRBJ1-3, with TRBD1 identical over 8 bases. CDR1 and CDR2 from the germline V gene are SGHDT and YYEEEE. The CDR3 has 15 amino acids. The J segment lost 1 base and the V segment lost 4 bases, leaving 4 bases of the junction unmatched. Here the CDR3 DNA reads TGTGCCAGCAGCCTCAGGGGGCCATCTGGAAACACCATATATTTT. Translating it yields CASSLRGPSGNTIYF.

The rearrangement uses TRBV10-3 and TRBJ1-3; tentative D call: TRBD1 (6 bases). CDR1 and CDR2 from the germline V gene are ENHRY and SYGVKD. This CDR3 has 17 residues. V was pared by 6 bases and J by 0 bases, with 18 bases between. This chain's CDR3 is CAIRAFSGDRSGNTIYF. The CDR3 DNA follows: TGTGCCATCAGAGCCTTTTCAGGGGACCGCTCTGGAAACACCATATATTTT.

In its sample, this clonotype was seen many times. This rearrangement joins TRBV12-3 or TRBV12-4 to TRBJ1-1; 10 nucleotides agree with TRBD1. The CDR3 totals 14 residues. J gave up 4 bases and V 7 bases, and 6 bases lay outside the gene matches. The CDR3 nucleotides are TGTGCCAGCACTCCGGACAGGGGGGGCACTGAAGCTTTCTTT. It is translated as CASTPDRGGTEAFF.

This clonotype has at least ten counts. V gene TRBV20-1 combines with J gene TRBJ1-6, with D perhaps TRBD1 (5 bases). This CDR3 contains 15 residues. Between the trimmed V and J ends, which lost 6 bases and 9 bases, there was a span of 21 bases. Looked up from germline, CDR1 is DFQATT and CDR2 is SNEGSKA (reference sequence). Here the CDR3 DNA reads TGCAGTGCCCTACAGGAAACGGGGGAGGGTTCACCCCTCCACTTT. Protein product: CSALQETGEGSPLHF.

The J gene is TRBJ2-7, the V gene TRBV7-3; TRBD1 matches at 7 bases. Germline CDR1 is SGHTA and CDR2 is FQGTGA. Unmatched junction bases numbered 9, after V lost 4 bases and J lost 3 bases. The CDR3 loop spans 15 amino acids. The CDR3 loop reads CASSSTSGQYYEQYV. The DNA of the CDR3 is TGTGCCAGCAGCTCAACCTCGGGACAGTACTACGAGCAGTACGTC.

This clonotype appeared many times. CDR3 in amino acids: CASSLGGTGSYEQYF. The CDR3 bases are TGTGCCAGCAGCTTGGGTGGGACAGGGTCTTACGAGCAGTACTTC. This chain connects TRBV5-6 to TRBJ2-7, with TRBD1 matching over 9 bases. V gave up 0 bases and J gave up 4 bases; unmatched junction bases: 5. The CDR3 is 15 residues long. CDR1 and CDR2 from the germline V gene are SGHDT and YYEEEE.

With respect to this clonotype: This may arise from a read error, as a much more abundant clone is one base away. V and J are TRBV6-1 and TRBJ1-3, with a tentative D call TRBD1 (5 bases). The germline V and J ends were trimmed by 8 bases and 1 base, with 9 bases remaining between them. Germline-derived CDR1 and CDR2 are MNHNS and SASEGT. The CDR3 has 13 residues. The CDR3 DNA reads TGTGCCAGCTCTAGGGGATCTGGAAACACCATATATTTT. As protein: CASSRGSGNTIYF.

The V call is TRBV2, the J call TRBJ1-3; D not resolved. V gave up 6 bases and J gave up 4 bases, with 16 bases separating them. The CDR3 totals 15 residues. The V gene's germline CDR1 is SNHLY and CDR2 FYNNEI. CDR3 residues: CASRADVGSGNTIYF. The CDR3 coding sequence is TGTGCCAGCAGGGCGGATGTAGGTTCAGGAAACACCATATATTTT.

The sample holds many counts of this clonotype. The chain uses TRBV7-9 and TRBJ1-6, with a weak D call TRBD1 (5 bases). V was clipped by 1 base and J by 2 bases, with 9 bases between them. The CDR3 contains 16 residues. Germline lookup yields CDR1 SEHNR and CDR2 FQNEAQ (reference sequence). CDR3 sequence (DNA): TGTGCCAGCAGCTTAGACAGGAGTCCCTATAATTCACCCCTCCACTTT. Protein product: CASSLDRSPYNSPLHF.

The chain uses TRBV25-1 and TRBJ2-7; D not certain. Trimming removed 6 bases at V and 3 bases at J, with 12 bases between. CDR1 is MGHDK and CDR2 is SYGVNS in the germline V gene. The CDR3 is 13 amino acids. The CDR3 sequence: CASRKGQHYEQYF. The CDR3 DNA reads TGTGCCAGCAGGAAGGGCCAACACTACGAGCAGTACTTC.

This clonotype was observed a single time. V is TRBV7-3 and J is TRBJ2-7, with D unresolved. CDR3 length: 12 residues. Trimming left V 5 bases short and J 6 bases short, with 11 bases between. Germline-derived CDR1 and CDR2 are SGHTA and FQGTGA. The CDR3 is CASSAGKGEQYF. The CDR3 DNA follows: TGTGCCAGCAGCGCCGGTAAGGGCGAGCAGTACTTC.

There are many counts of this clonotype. CDR3 nucleotide sequence: TGTGCCAGTAGTATGACAGAATGGGGTCAGCCCCAGCATTTT. This sequence encodes CASSMTEWGQPQHF. The gene calls are TRBV19 and TRBJ1-5; maybe TRBD1 (5 bases). CDR1 is LNHDA, CDR2 SQIVND, per germline (reference sequence). With 3 bases removed from V and 6 bases from J, the gap between germline ends came to 12 bases. CDR3 length: 14 amino acids.

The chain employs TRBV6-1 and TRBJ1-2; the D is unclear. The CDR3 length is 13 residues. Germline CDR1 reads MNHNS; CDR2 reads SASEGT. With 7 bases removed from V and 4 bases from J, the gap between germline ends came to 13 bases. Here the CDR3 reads CASTSQSVYGYTF. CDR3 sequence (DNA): TGTGCCAGCACCTCGCAGAGTGTCTATGGCTACACCTTC.

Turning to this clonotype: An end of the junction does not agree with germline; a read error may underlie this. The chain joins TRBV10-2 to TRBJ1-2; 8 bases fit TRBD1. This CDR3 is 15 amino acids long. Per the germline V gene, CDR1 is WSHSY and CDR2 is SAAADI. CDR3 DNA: TGCGCCATCAGTCCCGGGACAGGAGGGGACTATGGCTACACCTTC. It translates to CAISPGTGGDYGYTF.

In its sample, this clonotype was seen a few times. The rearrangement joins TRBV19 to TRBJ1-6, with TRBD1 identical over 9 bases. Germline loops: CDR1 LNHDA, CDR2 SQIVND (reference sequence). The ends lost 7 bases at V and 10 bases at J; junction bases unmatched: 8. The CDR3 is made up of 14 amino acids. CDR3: CASTGTGFRSPLHF. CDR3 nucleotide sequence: TGTGCCAGTACCGGGACAGGGTTCCGCTCACCCCTCCACTTT.

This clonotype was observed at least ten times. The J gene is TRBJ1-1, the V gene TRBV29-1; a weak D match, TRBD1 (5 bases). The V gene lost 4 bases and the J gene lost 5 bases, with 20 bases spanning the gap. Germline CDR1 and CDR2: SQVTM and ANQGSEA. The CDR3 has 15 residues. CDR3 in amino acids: CSVAQVPLGGTEAFF. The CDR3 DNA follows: TGCAGCGTTGCCCAGGTACCCCTTGGGGGGACTGAAGCTTTCTTT.

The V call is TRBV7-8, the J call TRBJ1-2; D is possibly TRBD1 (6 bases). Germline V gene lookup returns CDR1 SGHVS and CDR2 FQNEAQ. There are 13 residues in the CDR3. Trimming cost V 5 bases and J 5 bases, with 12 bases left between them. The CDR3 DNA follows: TGTGCCAGCAGCCCGGCTCAGGGGTATGGCTACACCTTC. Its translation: CASSPAQGYGYTF.

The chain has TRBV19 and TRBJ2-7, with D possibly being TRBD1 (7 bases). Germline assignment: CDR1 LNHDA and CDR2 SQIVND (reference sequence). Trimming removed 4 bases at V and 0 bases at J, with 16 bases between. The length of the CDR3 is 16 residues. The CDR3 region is CASSNTRRDSSYEQYF. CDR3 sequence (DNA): TGTGCCAGTAGTAACACCAGGAGGGACAGCTCCTACGAGCAGTACTTC. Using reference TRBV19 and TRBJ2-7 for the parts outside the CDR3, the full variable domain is DGGITQSPKYLFRKEGQNVTLSCEQNLNHDAMYWYRQDPGQGLRLIYYSQIVNDFQKGDIAEGYSVSREKKESFPLTVTSAQKNPTAFYLCASSNTRRDSSYEQYFGPGTRLTVT.

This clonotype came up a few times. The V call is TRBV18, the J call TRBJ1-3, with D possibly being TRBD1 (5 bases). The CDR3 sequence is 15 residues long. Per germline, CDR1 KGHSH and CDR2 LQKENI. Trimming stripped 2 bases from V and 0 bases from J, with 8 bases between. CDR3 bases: TGTGCCAGCTCACCATCAGGACACTCTGGAAACACCATATATTTT. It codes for CASSPSGHSGNTIYF.

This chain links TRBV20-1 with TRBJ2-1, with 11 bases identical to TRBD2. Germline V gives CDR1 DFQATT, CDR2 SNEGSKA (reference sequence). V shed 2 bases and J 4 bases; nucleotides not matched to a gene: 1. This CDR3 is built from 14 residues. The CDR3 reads CSARLAGGYNEQFF. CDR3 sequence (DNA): TGCAGTGCTAGATTAGCGGGAGGGTACAATGAGCAGTTCTTC.

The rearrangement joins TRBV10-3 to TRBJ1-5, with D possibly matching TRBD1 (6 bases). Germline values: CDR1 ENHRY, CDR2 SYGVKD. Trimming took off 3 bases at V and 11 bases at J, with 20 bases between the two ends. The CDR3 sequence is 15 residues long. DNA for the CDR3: TGTGCCATCAGTGAACGAAGGGCGGGGGCGGAGACCCAGCATTTT. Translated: CAISERRAGAETQHF.

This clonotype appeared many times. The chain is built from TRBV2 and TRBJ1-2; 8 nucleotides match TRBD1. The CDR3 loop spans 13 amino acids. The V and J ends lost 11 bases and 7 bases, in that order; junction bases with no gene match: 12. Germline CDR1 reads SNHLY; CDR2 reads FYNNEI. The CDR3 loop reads CAGPGGLMGGYTF. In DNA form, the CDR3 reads TGTGCCGGGCCAGGGGGCTTGATGGGTGGCTACACCTTC.

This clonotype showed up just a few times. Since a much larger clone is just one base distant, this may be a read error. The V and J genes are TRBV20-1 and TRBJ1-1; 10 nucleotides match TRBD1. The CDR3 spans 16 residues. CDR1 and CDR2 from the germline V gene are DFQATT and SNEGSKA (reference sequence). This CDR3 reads CSARTTGGETNTEALF. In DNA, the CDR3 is TGCAGTGCCAGGACGACAGGGGGCGAAACGAACACTGAAGCTCTCTTT.

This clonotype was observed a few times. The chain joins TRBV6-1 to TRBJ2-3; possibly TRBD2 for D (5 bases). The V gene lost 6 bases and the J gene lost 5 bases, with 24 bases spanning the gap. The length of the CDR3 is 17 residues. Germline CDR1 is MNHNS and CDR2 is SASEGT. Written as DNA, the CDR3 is TGTGCCAGCAGCCCGCCGGGGTGGTCCGGACCGATAGATACGCAGTATTTT. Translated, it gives CASSPPGWSGPIDTQYF.

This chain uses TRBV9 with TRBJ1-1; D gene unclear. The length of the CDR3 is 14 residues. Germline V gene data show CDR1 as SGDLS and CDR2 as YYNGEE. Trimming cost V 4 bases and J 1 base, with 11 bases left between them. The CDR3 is CASSPRLGNTEAFF. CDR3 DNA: TGTGCCAGCAGCCCCCGTCTAGGGAACACTGAAGCTTTCTTT.

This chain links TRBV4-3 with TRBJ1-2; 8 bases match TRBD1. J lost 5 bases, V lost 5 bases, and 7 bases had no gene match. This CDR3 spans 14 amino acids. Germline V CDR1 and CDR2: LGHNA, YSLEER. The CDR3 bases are TGCGCCAGCAGCAGAGGGACAGGACCTTATGGCTACACCTTC. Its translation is CASSRGTGPYGYTF.

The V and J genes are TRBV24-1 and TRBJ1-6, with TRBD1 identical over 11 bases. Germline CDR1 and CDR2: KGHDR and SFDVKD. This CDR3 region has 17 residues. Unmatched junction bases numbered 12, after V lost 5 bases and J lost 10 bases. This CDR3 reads CATSARELGQGDSPLHF. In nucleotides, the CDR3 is TGTGCCACCAGTGCAAGAGAATTGGGACAGGGGGACTCACCCCTCCACTTT.